This T cell receptor beta chain was recorded in a study of beta chain features in type 1 diabetes. Study in general: All samples together contributed 100 million to 120 million sorted cells for examination. Study findings and constraints: Shortening that was moderate but significant affected the TCRB CDR3s of Type 1 diabetes patients in all four CD4+ subsets. Any HLA-type effect on TCRB rearrangement remained unresolved here. Overrepresentation of cells with high TCR expression could result from cDNA sequencing.

Isolated RNA was reverse transcribed in full, so expressed TCRB transcripts were sequenced. Clones were sequenced by immunoSEQ multiplex PCR, and TCRdb holds only the in-frame ones, with some missing. The repertoire holds 53,000 or so clones, with just under 65% as singletons. Per the germline V gene, CDR1 is LNHDA and CDR2 is SQIVND (reference sequence). V was clipped by 3 bases and J by 1 base; unmatched bases: 5. The CDR3 length is 17 residues. A word on this clone: Its matching antigen is unknown.

The single heparinised draw taken from each donor contained roughly 110 mL of blood on average. The chain employs TRBV19 and TRBJ2-4; 11 bases match TRBD1. This receptor was identified in a woman in her thirties with type 1 diabetes. The sample consisted of stem cell memory CD4+ T cells from blood. DNA for the CDR3: TGTGCCAGTAGTATGGACAGGGGGCCCCTGGCCAAAAACATTCAGTACTTC. This codes for CASSMDRGPLAKNIQYF.